This T cell receptor beta chain derives from a study of post-analysis software for immune sequencing data (dated by TCRdb to the mid-2010s). In terms of the full investigation: The recorded disease courses included relapsing-remitting, secondary progressive and progressive-relapsing multiple sclerosis, and some patients had no subtype annotation. The patient repertoires were set against about 12 previously published healthy control repertoires from donors whose ages ranged from about 6 to 25 years. A subset of samples was prepared in parallel using single-end sample barcoding, then pooled and co-amplified after Illumina adapter ligation.

To demonstrate the VDJtools post-analysis software, the study profiled TCR beta repertoires from the peripheral blood of 10 to 15 young patients with multiple sclerosis. The patients with multiple sclerosis were children and adolescents between about 6 and 15 years of age. The paper's findings and limits, for the study overall: Direct clustering with F measure showed strong co-clustering of samples prepared in the same batch, prompting a batch-effect correction. Compared with controls, multiple sclerosis patients had significantly lower normalized Chao1 diversity, a finding suggesting substantial peripheral T-cell clonal expansion. Significantly higher frequencies in patients than in controls were found for a handful of TRBV segments, including TRBV5-6, TRBV5-1 and TRBV20-1. The multiple sclerosis patient group was slightly younger than the control group.

Libraries were built with PCR. For sequencing, an Illumina HiSeq 2500 was employed. To reduce PCR and sequencing biases, unique molecular identifiers were incorporated into the TCR beta cDNA libraries. Approximately 500,000 cDNA molecules were obtained per 1 to 10 million input T cells, so each molecule approximated one T cell. The same protocol used for the earlier healthy control dataset was applied to prepare and sequence the patient libraries. Within a given batch, samples were prepared together, multiplexed and sequenced on the same HiSeq lane. The study's processing was this. MIGEC was used to process the raw barcoded reads, and molecular identifier groups with only a single read were discarded before consensus assembly and CDR3 extraction. Clonotype tables were post-analysed with VDJtools, normalizing diversity by down-sampling all datasets to the smallest sample size. Repertoire overlap clustering matched CDR3 amino acid but not nucleotide sequences to correct batch-related cross-sample contamination. The public reads were run again by TCRdb, first through fastp at Q25 and then through MiXCR, and only productive beta chains were kept. Entries that share a CDR3 protein sequence are merged under the most common genes and DNA. The V and J calls were determined by TCRdb, not by the authors. The sample table holds some 690,000 distinct CDR3 sequences, of which approximately 60% were seen once. The top ten constitute 11% of the sample.

This clonotype was found a few times. Its cognate antigen has yet to be identified. Qualities for individual bases were not recorded, and no much larger clone is one base off. CDR1 and CDR2 were assigned from the germline V gene (reference sequence) as DFQATT and SNEGSKA. Cut back by 3 bases and 6 bases, the V and J ends lie 12 bases apart. Counted from cysteine to phenylalanine, this CDR3 has 13 amino acids. CDR3 DNA is the only sequence kept; it has 39 bases, read in frame from the first base. The chain joins TRBV20-1 to TRBJ2-1; the D gene is unclear. The sample taken for sequencing was blood. The receptor was derived from a girl aged 2 to 10 with multiple sclerosis. The DNA sequence is TGCAGTGCTAGTTGGTACCGATCCAATGAGCAGTTCTTC. It is translated as CSASWYRSNEQFF.